This T cell receptor (beta chain) was documented in a study of post-analysis software for immune sequencing data. Findings and limits, study-wide: In patients, about five TRBV segments were more frequent than in controls, with TRBV5-6, TRBV5-1 and TRBV20-1 among them.

Turning to this clonotype: As yet, its antigen is unknown.

TCR beta libraries were prepared from cDNA with unique molecular identifiers. TCRdb analysed the PCR reads with MiXCR anew, one entry per CDR3 protein. The table shows some 160,000 distinct CDR3 sequences, with about 34% occurring only once. V dropped 5 bases and J dropped 2 bases, with 12 bases sitting between them. This CDR3 contains 14 residues. Germline V CDR1 and CDR2: MGHRA, YSYEKL. The TCR was taken from a girl under 18 with multiple sclerosis. This specimen consisted of blood, obtained after autologous hematopoietic stem cell transplantation. This chain connects TRBV4-1 to TRBJ1-1; D is undetermined. The CDR3 nucleotides are TGCGCCAGCAGCTGGACGGAGGCAAACACTGAAGCTTTCTTT. It codes for CASSWTEANTEAFF.